This passage covers 15 T cell receptor beta chains from one sample sequenced in a study of blood T cell repertoires in COVID-19 (dated by TCRdb to the early 2020s). Libraries were constructed by the immunoSEQ multiplex PCR assay. TCRdb provides this immuneACCESS table in a form limited to in-frame rearrangements. Some clones are lacking; in checked studies, under half of them reflect an unresolved V gene, and why the rest are absent is not known. The sample has roughly 200,000 clones on record, 70% to 90% of them singletons. Roughly a sixth of the sample is held by the ten biggest clonotypes. The source material was peripheral blood. All receptors come from a man aged 50 to 59 with COVID-19, enrolled during active disease.

V gene TRBV6-5 combines with J gene TRBJ2-3, with 9 bases identical to TRBD2. Germline-derived CDR1 and CDR2 are MNHEY and SVGAGI. This CDR3 has 15 residues. The V segment lost 5 bases and the J segment 4 bases; nucleotides outside the gene matches: 7. The CDR3 loop reads CASSPVIAGADTQYF. Written as DNA, the CDR3 is TGTGCCAGCAGTCCCGTGATAGCGGGGGCAGATACGCAGTATTTT.

This clone was detected once. This sequence joins TRBV29-1 and TRBJ2-7, with 7 bases identical to TRBD2. The CDR3 runs to 13 residues. The germline CDR1 and CDR2 sequences are SQVTM and ANQGSEA. V was pared by 6 bases and J by 7 bases, with 12 bases of the junction left unmatched. CDR3 sequence reads: CSVLLATSIEQYF. DNA for the CDR3: TGCAGCGTCCTCCTAGCGACTAGCATAGAGCAGTACTTC.

This clone was seen once. V is TRBV7-9 and J is TRBJ2-3; D is unresolved. Germline V gene sequence: CDR1 SEHNR, CDR2 FQNEAQ (reference sequence). This CDR3 is 12 amino acids long. Trimming pared 5 bases from V and 7 bases from J, leaving 10 bases between. The CDR3 DNA reads TGTGCCAGCAGCCCCCAAGCGAATACGCAGTATTTT. It yields the protein CASSPQANTQYF.

The CDR3 coding sequence is TGTGCCAGCAGCTTATACTACCAAGAGACCCAGTACTTC. Residues: CASSLYYQETQYF. The gene calls are TRBV5-4 and TRBJ2-5; D remains ambiguous. Germline CDR1 SGHNT, CDR2 YYREEE (reference sequence). The CDR3 has 13 residues. Trimming stripped 2 bases from V and 0 bases from J, with 5 bases between.

This sequence joins TRBV5-6 and TRBJ1-6; TRBD1 aligns across 10 bases. J gave up 10 bases and V 4 bases, and 5 bases lay outside the gene matches. Germline V gene sequence: CDR1 SGHDT, CDR2 YYEEEE. The CDR3 totals 14 residues. The CDR3 nucleotides are TGTGCCAGCAGCGCCGGGACAGGGGTCTCACCCCTCCACTTT. It encodes CASSAGTGVSPLHF. Looking up the rest from reference TRBV5-6 and TRBJ1-6 gives the full variable domain: DAGVTQSPTHLIKTRGQQVTLRCSPKSGHDTVSWYQQALGQGPQFIFQYYEEEERQRGNFPDRFSGHQFPNYSSELNVNALLLGDSALYLCASSAGTGVSPLHFGNGTRLTVT.

CDR3 protein: CASSPPGSTDTQYF. The CDR3 nucleotides read TGTGCCAGCAGCCCCCCCGGGAGCACAGATACGCAGTATTTT. The J gene is TRBJ2-3, the V gene TRBV9, with D unresolved. Germline CDR1 SGDLS, CDR2 YYNGEE. The CDR3 totals 14 residues. Trimming removed 4 bases from V and 0 bases from J, with 9 bases in between.

The chain is built from TRBV7-2 and TRBJ2-1; possible D gene TRBD1, 6 bases. This CDR3 spans 14 amino acids. Trimming removed 4 bases at V and 5 bases at J, with 12 bases between. From germline, CDR1 is SGHTA and CDR2 FQGNSA. The DNA for the CDR3 is TGTGCCAGCAGCTCCCCTCGGGACAACAATGAGCAGTTCTTC. Residues: CASSSPRDNNEQFF. The full variable domain, with the rest looked up from reference TRBV7-2 and TRBJ2-1, is GAGVSQSPSNKVTEKGKDVELRCDPISGHTALYWYRQSLGQGLEFLIYFQGNSAPDKSGLPSDRFSAERTGGSVSTLTIQRTQQEDSAVYLCASSSPRDNNEQFFGPGTRLTVL.

The chain combines TRBV28 with TRBJ2-5; D may be TRBD1 (5 bases). CDR1 is MDHEN and CDR2 is SYDVKM in the germline V gene. This CDR3 has 15 residues. Trimming stripped 3 bases from V and 5 bases from J, with 16 bases between. CDR3 amino acids: CASSFAGAPWETQYF. CDR3 coding DNA: TGTGCCAGCAGTTTCGCTGGGGCGCCTTGGGAGACCCAGTACTTC.

For this clone: Other DNA sequences in this sample translate to the same CDR3. DNA of the CDR3: TGTGCCAGCTCACCACCGTCAGCAGATACGCAGTATTTT. It is translated as CASSPPSADTQYF. The chain employs TRBV18 and TRBJ2-3; D ambiguous. There are 13 residues in the CDR3. Germline CDR1 reads KGHSH; CDR2 reads LQKENI. V was clipped by 0 bases and J by 4 bases, with 5 bases between them.

The rearrangement joins TRBV5-4 to TRBJ2-2; TRBD2 agrees at 8 bases. The CDR3 is 17 amino acids. Trimming at V came to 4 bases and at J to 6 bases, leaving 14 bases not matched to a gene. The germline gives CDR1 SGHNT, CDR2 YYREEE (reference sequence). This CDR3 is CASSLREGLNVAGELFF. In DNA, the CDR3 is TGTGCCAGCAGCCTCCGGGAGGGACTTAACGTCGCCGGGGAGCTGTTTTTT.

The V gene is TRBV19, the J gene TRBJ2-3; TRBD2 agrees at 13 bases. CDR3 length: 14 amino acids. Germline V CDR1 and CDR2: LNHDA, SQIVND (reference sequence). Trimming cost V 5 bases and J 6 bases; bases outside gene matches: 2. CDR3 residues: CASSPGLAGDTQYF. CDR3 nucleotides: TGTGCCAGTAGTCCGGGACTAGCGGGGGATACGCAGTATTTT. Combining the CDR3 with reference TRBV19 and TRBJ2-3 gives the whole variable domain DGGITQSPKYLFRKEGQNVTLSCEQNLNHDAMYWYRQDPGQGLRLIYYSQIVNDFQKGDIAEGYSVSREKKESFPLTVTSAQKNPTAFYLCASSPGLAGDTQYFGPGTRLTVL.

The chain is built from TRBV6-5 and TRBJ2-1; D not resolved. CDR1 is MNHEY, CDR2 SVGAGI, per germline. There are 14 residues in the CDR3. V lost 2 bases, J lost 2 bases, and 7 bases lay in between. The CDR3 protein is CASSYEAPYNEQFF. In DNA form, the CDR3 reads TGTGCCAGCAGTTACGAGGCTCCCTACAATGAGCAGTTCTTC.

The CDR3 nucleotides read TGTGCCAGTAGATCTAGCGGGAGCGGCACCGGGGAGCTGTTTTTT. Its translation is CASRSSGSGTGELFF. The rearrangement links TRBV19 to TRBJ2-2; TRBD2 matches 10 bases. J was trimmed by 4 bases and V by 6 bases; bases with no gene match: 5. The germline V gene has CDR1 LNHDA and CDR2 SQIVND (reference sequence). The CDR3 has 15 amino acids.

V is TRBV5-4 and J is TRBJ2-7, with 10 bases identical to TRBD2. Losses at the gene ends were 3 bases for V and 3 bases for J; bases not matched to a gene: 6. The CDR3 is 15 residues long. Germline lookup yields CDR1 SGHNT and CDR2 YYREEE (reference sequence). The CDR3 loop reads CASSSASGRGYEQYF. CDR3 DNA: TGTGCCAGCAGCTCCGCTAGCGGGAGAGGCTACGAGCAGTACTTC. Supplemented by reference TRBV5-4 and TRBJ2-7, the full variable domain reads ETGVTQSPTHLIKTRGQQVTLRCSSQSGHNTVSWYQQALGQGPQFIFQYYREEENGRGNFPPRFSGLQFPNYSSELNVNALELDDSALYLCASSSASGRGYEQYFGPGTRLTVT.

CDR3 in DNA: TGTGCCAGCAGCCACCGCGAGGCCTCCGAGCAGTACTTC. Translation: CASSHREASEQYF. The chain combines TRBV7-8 with TRBJ2-7; no clear D gene. The CDR3 covers 13 residues. The V end lost 5 bases, the J end lost 6 bases, and 14 bases lay between the germline ends. Germline V gene lookup returns CDR1 SGHVS and CDR2 FQNEAQ.